The clone carrying this TCR beta chain appeared a few times. Antigen specificity is unknown. These data are taken from a study of CD8 T cells in ankylosing spondylitis. Study results and limitations: A number of the motif variants had already been described in reactive arthritis synovial fluid and blood. The study identified a TCR beta motif of about eight highly homologous variants that appeared characteristic of ankylosing spondylitis blood. Reportedly, significant enrichment of disease-linked clones occurred in matched ankylosing spondylitis synovial fluid.

The CDR3 extends over 15 amino acids. V lost 1 base to trimming and J lost 5 bases, with 12 bases between them. Germline V CDR1 and CDR2: SGHDN, FVKESK. Generation of TCR beta libraries employed quantitative 5'-RACE incorporating molecular barcodes. TCRdb re-called the 5' RACE reads with MiXCR, one entry per CDR3 protein. The sample consists of 85,000 to 100,000 distinct CDR3 sequences, around 9.4% of them appearing once. The receptor comes from a male donor with ankylosing spondylitis or in good health (not recorded which). The gene calls are TRBV14 and TRBJ2-1; TRBD2 might be the D (5 bases). Input material: blood, either unsorted or a sorted T cell fraction (not recorded which). The CDR3 sequence is CASSQGPAAHNEQFF. CDR3 in DNA: TGTGCCAGCAGCCAAGGACCAGCGGCGCACAATGAGCAGTTCTTC.